This T cell receptor beta chain is drawn from a study of blood T cell repertoires in COVID-19. The CDR3 length is 14 residues. CDR1 is WSHSY and CDR2 is SAAADI in the germline V gene. V was cut by 3 bases and J by 7 bases, with 13 bases left in between. In the original processing: Counts of nucleated cells, estimated from reference gene primer amplification, were obtained. Produced via immunoSEQ multiplex PCR; TCRdb's table is partial and in-frame only. V, J and clone size reflect that table, while D and trimming were determined from the DNA. The sample has about 57,000 clones, 82% seen once. What was sequenced was peripheral blood. The clonotype originates from a woman aged 55-69 years with acute or convalescent COVID-19. The chain joins TRBV10-2 to TRBJ1-5; D unresolved. The CDR3 loop is CASSEGGRMQPQHF. The CDR3 nucleotides read TGCGCCAGCAGTGAAGGAGGTCGAATGCAGCCCCAGCATTTT.